Shown below are 27 T cell receptor beta chains from a single sample sequenced in a study of radiation and T cells in renal cell carcinoma. The method was immunoSEQ multiplex PCR; TCRdb's version includes in-frame clones alone and lacks a portion of them. The table has 140,000 or so clones, 70% to 90% seen once. This sample's time point: baseline pretreatment blood. Treatment indicated: 15 Gy SBRT to primary tumor, nephrectomy 4 weeks later. Sequencing was performed on blood, taken from a patient whose treatment included radiotherapy and nephrectomy. The receptors originated from a woman aged 45-60 years with renal cell carcinoma.

CDR3: CASSTYGSGNTIYF. The CDR3 DNA sequence: TGTGCCAGCAGCACGTATGGGTCTGGAAACACCATATATTTT. The chain carries TRBV6-6 and TRBJ1-3; D unclear. V lost 6 bases to trimming and J lost 1 base, with 10 bases between them. The CDR3 is made up of 14 amino acids. Germline V gives CDR1 MNHNY, CDR2 SVGAGI (reference sequence).

The chain employs TRBV21-1 and TRBJ1-5. TRBV21-1 is flagged as a pseudogene. The CDR3 loop spans 17 amino acids. The CDR3 region has the DNA TGTGCCAGCAGCAAAGGAGAAGGTCCTTGTAGCAATCAGCCCCAGCATTTT. This codes for CASSKGEGPCSNQPQHF.

The chain joins TRBV2 to TRBJ2-7, with 13 bases matching TRBD2. This CDR3 has 15 residues. V shed 6 bases and J 4 bases; nucleotides not matched to a gene: 6. Germline values: CDR1 SNHLY, CDR2 FYNNEI. As DNA, the CDR3 is TGTGCCAGCAGGGGGACTAGCGGGGCTAGATACGAGCAGTACTTC. It translates to CASRGTSGARYEQYF.

This chain connects TRBV7-2 to TRBJ1-6; D is uncertain. Trimming removed 6 bases at V and 7 bases at J, with 13 bases between. The length of the CDR3 is 14 residues. In germline, CDR1 is SGHTA, CDR2 FQGNSA. This CDR3 is CASSRHGENSPLHF. CDR3 sequence (DNA): TGTGCCAGCAGTCGCCACGGGGAAAATTCACCCCTCCACTTT.

The V call is TRBV9, the J call TRBJ2-7; 10 nucleotides align to TRBD1. The V segment lost 4 bases and the J segment 6 bases; nucleotides outside the gene matches: 7. CDR1 is SGDLS and CDR2 is YYNGEE in the germline V gene. The CDR3 sequence is 14 residues long. Written as DNA, the CDR3 is TGTGCCAGCAGCCCCGGGACAGGGGTTGTCGAGCAGTACTTC. This encodes CASSPGTGVVEQYF. Combining the CDR3 with reference TRBV9 and TRBJ2-7 gives the whole variable domain DSGVTQTPKHLITATGQRVTLRCSPRSGDLSVYWYQQSLDQGLQFLIQYYNGEERAKGNILERFSAQQFPDLHSELNLSSLELGDSALYFCASSPGTGVVEQYFGPGTRLTVT.

The V call is TRBV29-1, the J call TRBJ2-5; D perhaps matches TRBD1 (5 bases). The CDR3 loop spans 14 amino acids. V gave up 4 bases and J gave up 0 bases, with 12 bases separating them. The germline V gene has CDR1 SQVTM and CDR2 ANQGSEA. The CDR3 DNA is TGCAGCGTTGTGACAGAGCTGTACCAAGAGACCCAGTACTTC. It translates to CSVVTELYQETQYF.

This clone appeared a single time. The chain employs TRBV5-6 and TRBJ1-6; TRBD1 matches 7 bases. Germline trimming cut 3 bases from V and 6 bases from J; bases unmatched to any gene: 3. The germline V gene encodes CDR1 SGHDT and CDR2 YYEEEE. This CDR3 comprises 14 residues. CDR3 nucleotide sequence: TGTGCCAGCAGCTGGGGGACAGCTAATTCACCCCTCCACTTT. Amino acids: CASSWGTANSPLHF.

This clone was observed a handful of times. This chain joins TRBV4-3 and TRBJ1-4, with D perhaps TRBD1 (5 bases). The germline V and J ends were trimmed by 0 bases and 0 bases, with 14 bases remaining between them. Germline V gene data show CDR1 as LGHNA and CDR2 as YSLEER. The CDR3 length is 18 residues. The CDR3 bases are TGCGCCAGCAGCCAAGAAGTGACGGGGGGGGCAACTAATGAAAAACTGTTTTTT. It yields the protein CASSQEVTGGATNEKLFF.

This sequence joins TRBV2 and TRBJ2-1; D not certain. CDR3 size: 15 residues. Between the trimmed V and J ends, which lost 5 bases and 0 bases, there was a span of 11 bases. Germline lookup yields CDR1 SNHLY and CDR2 FYNNEI. The CDR3 sequence is CASSRSARSYNEQFF. In DNA form, the CDR3 reads TGTGCCAGCAGTAGGAGCGCCCGCTCCTACAATGAGCAGTTCTTC. The variable domain in full, completed from reference TRBV2 and TRBJ2-1, reads EPEVTQTPSHQVTQMGQEVILRCVPISNHLYFYWYRQILGQKVEFLVSFYNNEISEKSEIFDDQFSVERPDGSNFTLKIRSTKLEDSAMYFCASSRSARSYNEQFFGPGTRLTVL.

The CDR3 region has the DNA TGTGCCAGCAGTGAATTGCGGAATGAAAAACTGTTTTTT. Translation: CASSELRNEKLFF. The chain combines TRBV6-1 with TRBJ1-4; D unresolved. This CDR3 is built from 13 residues. Trimming took 2 bases from V and 5 from J, leaving 6 bases between them. CDR1 and CDR2 (germline): MNHNS, SASEGT.

The chain carries TRBV6-1 and TRBJ2-5; possibly TRBD2 for D (6 bases). Germline V gene sequence: CDR1 MNHNS, CDR2 SASEGT. Trimming removed 2 bases at V and 7 bases at J, with 20 bases between. The CDR3 is made up of 16 amino acids. CDR3 DNA sequence: TGTGCCAGCAGTGAATCATTCGGCCGGGGGTGGGGGACCCAGTACTTC. Translating it yields CASSESFGRGWGTQYF.

This clone was seen a single time. The gene calls are TRBV19 and TRBJ2-7; no firm D call. Germline V gene lookup returns CDR1 LNHDA and CDR2 SQIVND (reference sequence). The CDR3 runs 12 residues. V was pared by 6 bases and J by 3 bases, with 9 bases between. Here the CDR3 reads CASSPASYEQYF. The CDR3 nucleotides read TGTGCCAGTAGCCCGGCCAGCTACGAGCAGTACTTC.

The rearrangement joins TRBV7-9 to TRBJ2-7, with 9 positions matching TRBD1. Trimming removed 6 bases from V and 5 bases from J; junction bases left unmatched: 2. Germline lookup yields CDR1 SEHNR and CDR2 FQNEAQ (reference sequence). The CDR3 consists of 12 residues. The CDR3 DNA reads as TGTGCCAGCAGGCGGACAGGGGACGAGCAGTACTTC. Amino acids: CASRRTGDEQYF.

In the case of this clone: The sample holds other DNA sequences that translate to the same CDR3. This chain links TRBV7-2 with TRBJ1-1; maybe TRBD1 (5 bases). The germline gives CDR1 SGHTA, CDR2 FQGNSA. Trimming took 3 bases from V and 1 from J, leaving 6 bases between them. The CDR3 has 13 residues. The CDR3 DNA sequence: TGTGCCAGCAGCTTGACAGAGAACACTGAAGCTTTCTTT. Protein product: CASSLTENTEAFF.

The rearrangement links TRBV19 to TRBJ1-4; D is undetermined. This CDR3 is built from 15 residues. CDR1 is LNHDA and CDR2 is SQIVND in the germline V gene (reference sequence). V gave up 7 bases and J gave up 4 bases, with 16 bases separating them. CDR3 in amino acids: CASTPLGADNEKLFF. The DNA of the CDR3 is TGTGCCAGTACTCCATTGGGTGCCGATAATGAAAAACTGTTTTTT.

V gene TRBV7-8 combines with J gene TRBJ1-2; no reliable D call. Germline values: CDR1 SGHVS, CDR2 FQNEAQ. CDR3 length: 14 residues. V lost 1 base to trimming and J lost 7 bases, with 13 bases between them. The CDR3 protein is CASSLGQERFGYTF. The DNA for the CDR3 is TGTGCCAGCAGCTTAGGCCAGGAGAGGTTTGGCTACACCTTC.

The rearrangement uses TRBV15 and TRBJ2-7; the match to TRBD1 covers 8 bases. Germline lookup yields CDR1 LNHNV and CDR2 YYDKDF (reference sequence). V was pared by 5 bases and J by 3 bases, with 12 bases of the junction left unmatched. There are 16 residues in the CDR3. Here the CDR3 DNA reads TGTGCCACCAGCGGGGGTTCTGCAGGGGGCCACTACGAGCAGTACTTC. Its protein is CATSGGSAGGHYEQYF.

V is TRBV9 and J is TRBJ2-2, with D tentatively TRBD1 (6 bases). The CDR3 length is 16 residues. Germline-derived CDR1 and CDR2 are SGDLS and YYNGEE. Trimming took 4 bases from V and 1 from J, leaving 14 bases between them. CDR3 loop: CASSTQEGQNTGELFF. CDR3 nucleotides: TGTGCCAGCAGCACCCAAGAGGGACAGAACACCGGGGAGCTGTTTTTT.

The V call is TRBV15, the J call TRBJ1-5; D is possibly TRBD1 (6 bases). Per the germline V gene, CDR1 is LNHNV and CDR2 is YYDKDF (reference sequence). The CDR3 is 13 residues long. With 11 bases removed from V and 0 bases from J, the gap between germline ends came to 11 bases. This CDR3 is CASAGDSNQPQHF. The CDR3 bases are TGTGCCTCAGCAGGGGATAGCAATCAGCCCCAGCATTTT.

The V and J genes are TRBV6-1 and TRBJ2-6; D gene ambiguous. CDR1 is MNHNS and CDR2 is SASEGT in the germline V gene. The CDR3 totals 11 residues. The CDR3 DNA reads TGTGCGGGTGAGGGGGCCAACGTCCTGACTTTC. It codes for CAGEGANVLTF.

The rearrangement links TRBV7-2 to TRBJ2-5; TRBD1 is a possible D gene (6 bases). Trimming took 3 bases from V and 2 from J, leaving 7 bases between them. The CDR3 consists of 13 residues. CDR1 and CDR2 from the germline V gene are SGHTA and FQGNSA. CDR3 residues: CASSFGQQETQYF. CDR3 DNA: TGTGCCAGCAGCTTTGGACAGCAAGAGACCCAGTACTTC.

This clone was counted a single time. This chain links TRBV5-1 with TRBJ2-7, with TRBD1 matching over 8 bases. The CDR3 totals 15 residues. V dropped 0 bases and J dropped 1; count of bases not matched to a gene: 3. Germline CDR1 and CDR2: SGHRS and YFSETQ. In DNA form, the CDR3 reads TGCGCCAGCAGCTTGGGTGACAGGGGTTCCTACGAGCAGTACTTC. Protein product: CASSLGDRGSYEQYF.

This clone has just one count. The gene calls are TRBV7-2 and TRBJ2-3; 9 bases fit TRBD1. Germline CDR1 and CDR2: SGHTA and FQGNSA. J was trimmed by 2 bases and V by 5 bases; bases with no gene match: 2. The CDR3 has 14 amino acids. CDR3 DNA sequence: TGTGCCAGCAGCAGGGACAGGGCCACAGATACGCAGTATTTT. This encodes CASSRDRATDTQYF.

The genes are TRBV20-1 and TRBJ2-4; D remains unclear. V was shortened by 0 bases and J by 9 bases, with 3 bases between the two germline ends. CDR3 length: 10 amino acids. The V gene's germline CDR1 is DFQATT and CDR2 SNEGSKA (reference sequence). The CDR3 DNA follows: TGCAGTGCTAGAGATGCCATTCAGTACTTC. Translating gives CSARDAIQYF.

This chain uses TRBV4-3 with TRBJ2-3; possibly TRBD1 for D (7 bases). Between the trimmed V and J ends, which lost 1 base and 6 bases, there was a span of 20 bases. The CDR3 is 17 amino acids. Germline V gene sequence: CDR1 LGHNA, CDR2 YSLEER. The CDR3: CASSQGAGRGAGDTQYF. The CDR3 DNA sequence: TGCGCCAGCAGCCAAGGTGCCGGCAGGGGGGCCGGGGATACGCAGTATTTT.

The rearrangement joins TRBV10-3 to TRBJ2-3; D may be TRBD1 (7 bases). The CDR3 is 15 amino acids. With 10 bases removed from V and 6 bases from J, the gap between germline ends came to 23 bases. Per germline, CDR1 ENHRY and CDR2 SYGVKD. The CDR3 reads CATRGAGDARDTQYF. As DNA, the CDR3 is TGTGCCACCAGGGGGGCAGGAGACGCCCGTGATACGCAGTATTTT.

The genes are TRBV7-3 and TRBJ2-2; D is undetermined. The germline V gene encodes CDR1 SGHTA and CDR2 FQGTGA. The V and J ends lost 2 bases and 1 base respectively, with 11 bases between them. CDR3 length: 16 residues. In nucleotides, the CDR3 is TGTGCCAGCAGCTTATCGCCGAGCTTGAACACCGGGGAGCTGTTTTTT. The encoded protein is CASSLSPSLNTGELFF.